The clone carrying this TCR beta chain was found many times. Out of about 11 ml of fresh peripheral blood, PBMCs were obtained. The entry originates in a study of Graves' ophthalmopathy and Graves' hyperthyroidism. The germline gives CDR1 MDHEN, CDR2 SYDVKM. The CDR3 loop spans 14 amino acids. The junction had 8 bases not matched to a gene; V was cut back by 7 bases and J by 6 bases. Amplification of TCR beta CDR3 regions used RNA transcripts. The library came from an HTBI-primed first-round RT-PCR and a second-round multiplex PCR. TCRdb re-called the multiplex PCR reads through MiXCR, storing one row per CDR3 protein. The sample carries almost 400,000 distinct CDR3 sequences, approximately 16% recorded once.

The V gene is TRBV28, the J gene TRBJ1-5, with 8 bases aligning to TRBD1. Sequencing was carried out using peripheral blood. This TCR came from a woman younger than 35 with Graves' ophthalmopathy. The CDR3 nucleotides read TGTGCCAGCACCTTTGGGACAGGCGGTCAGCCCCAGCATTTT. This encodes CASTFGTGGQPQHF. The full variable domain, rest sourced from reference TRBV28 and TRBJ1-5, is DVKVTQSSRYLVKRTGEKVFLECVQDMDHENMFWYRQDPGLGLRLIYFSYDVKMKEKGDIPEGYSVSREKKERFSLILESASTNQTSMYLCASTFGTGGQPQHFGDGTRLSIL.